This is a list of T cell receptor beta chains from one sample in a study of CD8 T cells in Susac syndrome. TCRdb reprocessed the immunoSEQ multiplex PCR reads with MiXCR, giving one entry per CDR3 protein. The sample lists 110,000 to 150,000 distinct CDR3 sequences, 94% seen once, with approximately 0.25% in the top ten. The specimen sequenced was CD8+ T cells from PBMCs. These receptor sequences come from a human donor in good health. Both conserved end residues are part of each CDR3. A D gene is named only where the DNA matches it firmly. The size of a clone is reported for some rows only, either as once, few or many, or as a class for expanded clones.

v_call: TRBV13
d_call: -
j_call: TRBJ2-1
clone_size: -
cdr3_aa: CASSLLAAPSYNEQFF
cdr3_nt: TGTGCCAGCAGCTTATTAGCGGCCCCCTCCTACAATGAGCAGTTCTTC

v_call: TRBV4-3
d_call: TRBD2
j_call: TRBJ2-1
clone_size: -
cdr3_aa: CASSQELAGLQLSGEQFF
cdr3_nt: TGCGCCAGCAGCCAAGAACTAGCGGGACTACAATTATCGGGTGAGCAGTTCTTC

v_call: TRBV28
d_call: TRBD2
j_call: TRBJ2-5
clone_size: -
cdr3_aa: CASSLEAGTSETQYF
cdr3_nt: TGTGCCAGCAGTTTAGAGGCCGGGACTAGCGAGACCCAGTACTTC

v_call: TRBV6-2/TRBV6-3
d_call: -
j_call: TRBJ2-3
clone_size: -
cdr3_aa: CASSYSRRTDTQYF
cdr3_nt: TGTGCCAGCAGTTATTCTCGAAGAACAGATACGCAGTATTTT

v_call: TRBV15
d_call: TRBD1
j_call: TRBJ2-3
clone_size: -
cdr3_aa: CATTLDRGQDTQYF
cdr3_nt: TGTGCCACCACCTTAGACAGGGGGCAAGATACGCAGTATTTT

v_call: TRBV7-2
d_call: TRBD1
j_call: TRBJ1-2
clone_size: -
cdr3_aa: CASSGYTGELYGYTF
cdr3_nt: TGTGCCAGCAGCGGGTATACAGGGGAGCTCTATGGCTACACCTTC

v_call: TRBV4-3
d_call: TRBD2
j_call: TRBJ2-4
clone_size: -
cdr3_aa: CASSQGTSGKNIQYF
cdr3_nt: TGCGCCAGCAGCCAAGGGACTAGCGGCAAAAACATTCAGTACTTC

v_call: TRBV3-1
d_call: -
j_call: TRBJ2-7
clone_size: -
cdr3_aa: CASSQDQVSRMEQYF
cdr3_nt: TGTGCCAGCAGCCAAGATCAAGTCAGTAGAATGGAGCAGTACTTC

v_call: TRBV7-8
d_call: -
j_call: TRBJ2-7
clone_size: -
cdr3_aa: CASSFTGAFAYEQYF
cdr3_nt: TGTGCCAGCAGTTTTACCGGGGCCTTTGCCTACGAGCAGTACTTC

v_call: TRBV6-1
d_call: -
j_call: TRBJ2-7
clone_size: -
cdr3_aa: CASSEALREYEQYF
cdr3_nt: TGTGCCAGCAGTGAAGCTCTTCGAGAATACGAGCAGTACTTC

v_call: TRBV28
d_call: -
j_call: TRBJ2-7
clone_size: -
cdr3_aa: CASSFLAHTSYEQYF
cdr3_nt: TGTGCCAGCAGTTTCCTCGCGCACACATCCTACGAGCAGTACTTC

v_call: TRBV9
d_call: -
j_call: TRBJ2-1
clone_size: -
cdr3_aa: CASSALANLINEQFF
cdr3_nt: TGTGCCAGCAGCGCCCTAGCGAATCTAATCAATGAGCAGTTCTTC

v_call: TRBV9
d_call: -
j_call: TRBJ1-2
clone_size: -
cdr3_aa: CASSSRDTAANYGYTF
cdr3_nt: TGTGCCAGCAGTTCTCGGGATACAGCCGCTAACTATGGCTACACCTTC

v_call: TRBV27
d_call: TRBD2
j_call: TRBJ2-5
clone_size: -
cdr3_aa: CASSFVAGNQETQYF
cdr3_nt: TGTGCCAGCAGTTTCGTAGCGGGAAACCAAGAGACCCAGTACTTC

v_call: TRBV6-2/TRBV6-3
d_call: TRBD1
j_call: TRBJ2-7
clone_size: -
cdr3_aa: CASSYSRQGQGTYEQYF
cdr3_nt: TGTGCCAGCAGTTACTCTCGCCAAGGACAGGGAACCTACGAGCAGTACTTC

v_call: TRBV9
d_call: -
j_call: TRBJ2-1
clone_size: -
cdr3_aa: CASSPKGDEQFF
cdr3_nt: TGTGCCAGCAGCCCTAAGGGGGATGAGCAGTTCTTC

v_call: TRBV24-1
d_call: TRBD1
j_call: TRBJ2-5
clone_size: -
cdr3_aa: CATSKQGGFETQYF
cdr3_nt: TGTGCCACCTCAAAACAGGGGGGATTTGAGACCCAGTACTTC

v_call: TRBV13
d_call: -
j_call: TRBJ2-5
clone_size: once
cdr3_aa: CASSDLARETQYF
cdr3_nt: TGTGCCAGCAGCGATTTAGCGAGGGAGACCCAGTACTTC

v_call: TRBV27
d_call: -
j_call: TRBJ2-1
clone_size: -
cdr3_aa: CASSTQRNEQFF
cdr3_nt: TGTGCCAGCAGTACCCAGAGGAATGAGCAGTTCTTC

v_call: TRBV7-7
d_call: -
j_call: TRBJ1-1
clone_size: -
cdr3_aa: CASSTGPNTEAFF
cdr3_nt: TGTGCCAGCAGCACCGGACCGAACACTGAAGCTTTCTTT

v_call: TRBV20-1
d_call: TRBD2
j_call: TRBJ2-1
clone_size: -
cdr3_aa: CSAGSSGSHEQFF
cdr3_nt: TGCAGTGCTGGTTCTAGCGGGAGCCATGAGCAGTTCTTC

v_call: TRBV20-1
d_call: -
j_call: TRBJ2-7
clone_size: -
cdr3_aa: CSARDNNVSYEQYF
cdr3_nt: TGCAGTGCTAGAGATAACAATGTTTCCTACGAGCAGTACTTC

v_call: TRBV19
d_call: -
j_call: TRBJ1-1
clone_size: -
cdr3_aa: CASSMGNTEAFF
cdr3_nt: TGTGCCAGTAGTATGGGAAACACTGAAGCTTTCTTT

v_call: TRBV20-1
d_call: TRBD2
j_call: TRBJ2-1
clone_size: -
cdr3_aa: CSALREGLYNEQFF
cdr3_nt: TGCAGTGCTTTACGGGAGGGCCTCTACAATGAGCAGTTCTTC

v_call: TRBV12-3/TRBV12-4
d_call: TRBD2
j_call: TRBJ2-5
clone_size: -
cdr3_aa: CASSSGGSSETQYF
cdr3_nt: TGTGCCAGCAGTTCAGGCGGGAGTTCAGAGACCCAGTACTTC

v_call: TRBV14
d_call: -
j_call: TRBJ1-1
clone_size: -
cdr3_aa: CASSWVEDSEAFF
cdr3_nt: TGTGCCAGCAGTTGGGTCGAGGATTCTGAAGCTTTCTTT

v_call: TRBV20-1
d_call: -
j_call: TRBJ2-5
clone_size: -
cdr3_aa: CSARDIYGRGGLQETQYF
cdr3_nt: TGCAGTGCTAGAGATATATACGGGCGAGGGGGGCTACAAGAGACCCAGTACTTC

v_call: TRBV29-1
d_call: -
j_call: TRBJ1-1
clone_size: once
cdr3_aa: CSGMDGTEAFF
cdr3_nt: TGCAGCGGTATGGATGGGACTGAAGCTTTCTTT

v_call: TRBV12-3/TRBV12-4
d_call: -
j_call: TRBJ2-1
clone_size: -
cdr3_aa: CASNNLGVPVEQFF
cdr3_nt: TGTGCCAGCAATAACTTGGGGGTCCCGGTTGAGCAGTTCTTC

v_call: TRBV28
d_call: -
j_call: TRBJ1-5
clone_size: -
cdr3_aa: CASSSAENQPQHF
cdr3_nt: TGTGCCAGCAGTTCGGCTGAGAATCAGCCCCAGCATTTT

v_call: TRBV20-1
d_call: -
j_call: TRBJ2-1
clone_size: -
cdr3_aa: CSGEVNNEQFF
cdr3_nt: TGCAGTGGAGAGGTAAACAATGAGCAGTTCTTC

v_call: TRBV19
d_call: TRBD2
j_call: TRBJ2-1
clone_size: -
cdr3_aa: CASSPGTSSYNEQFF
cdr3_nt: TGTGCCAGTAGTCCCGGGACTAGCTCCTACAATGAGCAGTTCTTC

v_call: TRBV20-1
d_call: -
j_call: TRBJ2-7
clone_size: -
cdr3_aa: CSATGTDSYEQYF
cdr3_nt: TGCAGTGCCACCGGGACGGACTCCTACGAGCAGTACTTC

v_call: TRBV5-6
d_call: TRBD1
j_call: TRBJ2-3
clone_size: -
cdr3_aa: CASSFRTGTDTQYF
cdr3_nt: TGTGCCAGCAGCTTCAGGACAGGGACAGATACGCAGTATTTT

v_call: TRBV7-9
d_call: TRBD1
j_call: TRBJ2-3
clone_size: -
cdr3_aa: CASSNDRGNTDTQYF
cdr3_nt: TGTGCCAGCAGCAACGACAGGGGCAACACAGATACGCAGTATTTT

v_call: TRBV5-1
d_call: -
j_call: TRBJ2-2
clone_size: once
cdr3_aa: CASSEPGTKYGELFF
cdr3_nt: TGCGCCAGCAGCGAACCGGGGACAAAGTACGGGGAGCTGTTTTTT

v_call: TRBV4-3
d_call: -
j_call: TRBJ2-1
clone_size: few
cdr3_aa: CASSQVSYNEQFF
cdr3_nt: TGCGCCAGCAGCCAGGTCTCCTACAATGAGCAGTTCTTC

v_call: TRBV5-4
d_call: -
j_call: TRBJ2-3
clone_size: -
cdr3_aa: CASSLGSTDTQYF
cdr3_nt: TGTGCCAGCAGCTTAGGGAGCACAGATACGCAGTATTTT

v_call: TRBV6-5
d_call: -
j_call: TRBJ2-1
clone_size: -
cdr3_aa: CASSYYDNEQFF
cdr3_nt: TGTGCCAGCAGTTACTACGACAATGAGCAGTTCTTC

v_call: TRBV14
d_call: -
j_call: TRBJ1-2
clone_size: -
cdr3_aa: CASSQDGGLLSYTF
cdr3_nt: TGTGCCAGCAGCCAAGATGGCGGACTATTGAGCTACACCTTC

v_call: TRBV29-1
d_call: -
j_call: TRBJ2-5
clone_size: -
cdr3_aa: CSVPTRQETQYF
cdr3_nt: TGCAGCGTGCCGACCAGACAAGAGACCCAGTACTTC

v_call: TRBV20-1
d_call: TRBD2
j_call: TRBJ2-1
clone_size: -
cdr3_aa: CSAKLAGFNEQFF
cdr3_nt: TGCAGTGCTAAACTAGCGGGATTCAATGAGCAGTTCTTC

v_call: TRBV2
d_call: TRBD1
j_call: TRBJ2-5
clone_size: -
cdr3_aa: CASSEKRDRARETQYF
cdr3_nt: TGTGCCAGCAGTGAAAAGCGAGACAGGGCGCGGGAGACCCAGTACTTC